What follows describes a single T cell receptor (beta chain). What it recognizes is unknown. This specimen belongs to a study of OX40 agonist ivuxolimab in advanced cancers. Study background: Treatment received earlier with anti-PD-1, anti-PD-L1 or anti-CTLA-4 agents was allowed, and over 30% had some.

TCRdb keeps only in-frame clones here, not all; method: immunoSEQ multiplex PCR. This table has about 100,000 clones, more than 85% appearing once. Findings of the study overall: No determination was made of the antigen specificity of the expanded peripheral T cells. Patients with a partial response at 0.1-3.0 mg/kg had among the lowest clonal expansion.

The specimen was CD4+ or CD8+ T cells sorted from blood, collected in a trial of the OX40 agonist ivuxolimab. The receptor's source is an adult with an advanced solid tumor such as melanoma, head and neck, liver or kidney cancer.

CDR3 residues: CASSVGMRQGSNTQYF. CDR3 in DNA: TGTGCCAGCAGCGTGGGGATGAGACAGGGGTCTAATACGCAGTATTTT. The chain carries TRBV9 and TRBJ2-3, with 8 bases identical to TRBD1. V lost 2 bases, J lost 7 bases, and 12 bases stayed unmatched. Germline CDR1 is SGDLS and CDR2 is YYNGEE. This CDR3 is built from 16 residues.